Following are 16 T cell receptor beta chains from one sample sequenced in a study of blood T cell repertoires in COVID-19. TCRdb's table, derived via immunoSEQ multiplex PCR, lists solely in-frame clones and lacks some. The table shows 150,000 to 180,000 clones, with about 73% occurring only once. The sequenced sample was peripheral blood. The receptors originated from a man aged 80 or over with acute or convalescent COVID-19.

This clone was detected only once. J is TRBJ2-2 and V is TRBV3-1 (or the pseudogene TRBV3-2), with D perhaps TRBD1 (6 bases). Germline CDR1 is LGHDT and CDR2 is YNNKEL (reference sequence). V was cut by 3 bases and J by 2 bases, with 10 bases left in between. The CDR3 consists of 15 residues. The CDR3 region has the DNA TGTGCCAGCAGCCAGGGGGCGCAAAACACCGGGGAGCTGTTTTTT. Amino acids: CASSQGAQNTGELFF.

V usage is TRBV4-1 and J usage is TRBJ2-3; D is unclear. This CDR3 has 18 residues. Germline V gene sequence: CDR1 MGHRA, CDR2 YSYEKL. The germline V and J ends were trimmed by 0 bases and 1 base, with 17 bases remaining between them. This chain's CDR3 is CASSQDESSWWGTDTQYF. The DNA for the CDR3 is TGCGCCAGCAGCCAAGATGAATCTAGTTGGTGGGGCACAGATACGCAGTATTTT.

The J gene is TRBJ2-7, the V gene TRBV28, with D unclear. Trimming removed 5 bases at V and 6 bases at J, with 14 bases between. This CDR3 region has 13 residues. Germline V CDR1 and CDR2: MDHEN, SYDVKM. CDR3 nucleotide sequence: TGTGCCAGCAGTCCCCCCCCGGTCGCCGAGCAGTACGTC. The encoded protein is CASSPPPVAEQYV.

The J gene is TRBJ2-3, the V gene TRBV9; 10 nucleotides align to TRBD1. The CDR3 covers 17 residues. Germline values: CDR1 SGDLS, CDR2 YYNGEE. V shed 1 base, J shed 4 bases, and the junction held 9 bases outside the gene matches. For the CDR3, the DNA is TGTGCCAGCAGCGTAAGTGCGCGGGACAGGGGCCCAGATACGCAGTATTTT. This encodes CASSVSARDRGPDTQYF.

This clone was observed a single time. This chain uses TRBV6-5 with TRBJ1-1, with D tentatively TRBD1 (5 bases). Germline V CDR1 and CDR2: MNHEY, SVGAGI. V gave up 8 bases and J gave up 4 bases, with 14 bases separating them. The CDR3 spans 13 residues. CDR3 nucleotides: TGTGCCAGCCTCAGGACCGGGGGCACTGAAGCTTTCTTT. Its protein product is CASLRTGGTEAFF.

The rearrangement joins TRBV18 to TRBJ2-5; 7 nucleotides agree with TRBD1. V lost 2 bases and J lost 0; bases outside the gene matches: 3. The CDR3 is 15 residues long. Germline V gene data show CDR1 as KGHSH and CDR2 as LQKENI. CDR3 residues: CASSPRGPYQETQYF. CDR3 nucleotide sequence: TGTGCCAGCTCACCAAGGGGGCCTTACCAAGAGACCCAGTACTTC.

This chain links TRBV7-8 with TRBJ1-2; 7 positions match TRBD1. This CDR3 region has 14 residues. CDR1 SGHVS and CDR2 FQNEAQ come from the germline V gene. J was trimmed by 0 bases and V by 3 bases; bases with no gene match: 1. The CDR3 region is CASSLGTANYGYTF. CDR3 in DNA: TGTGCCAGCAGCTTGGGGACAGCTAACTATGGCTACACCTTC.

The V call is TRBV7-9, the J call TRBJ2-5; TRBD1 matches 7 bases. The CDR3 has 14 residues. Germline V gives CDR1 SEHNR, CDR2 FQNEAQ (reference sequence). J was trimmed by 3 bases and V by 4 bases; bases with no gene match: 5. CDR3 region: CASSSGTEKETQYF. The CDR3, as DNA: TGTGCCAGCAGCTCCGGGACAGAGAAAGAGACCCAGTACTTC.

This chain uses TRBV11-2 with TRBJ1-6, with D uncertain. Germline V CDR1 and CDR2: SGHAT, FQNNGV. This CDR3 is 12 amino acids long. V dropped 6 bases and J dropped 7 bases, with 7 bases sitting between them. CDR3 DNA: TGTGCCAGCAGATCTAGCAATTCACCCCTCCACTTT. Amino acid sequence: CASRSSNSPLHF.

The V gene is TRBV6-5, the J gene TRBJ2-5; TRBD2 might be the D (5 bases). The CDR3 contains 15 residues. The germline V and J ends were trimmed by 4 bases and 1 base, with 13 bases remaining between them. Germline loops: CDR1 MNHEY, CDR2 SVGAGI. The CDR3 spells CASSFGRGPQETQYF. CDR3 DNA: TGTGCCAGCAGTTTTGGTCGCGGGCCCCAAGAGACCCAGTACTTC.

The rearrangement uses TRBV14 and TRBJ2-5; 10 positions agree with TRBD1. CDR3 length equals 16 residues. The germline V gene encodes CDR1 SGHDN and CDR2 FVKESK. V shed 1 base, J shed 3 bases, and the junction held 5 bases outside the gene matches. CDR3 bases: TGTGCCAGCAGCCAAGGACCAGGACAGGGGGAAGAGACCCAGTACTTC. Its protein product is CASSQGPGQGEETQYF.

Note on this clone: An end of the junction differs from the germline gene, which may be a read error. The rearrangement uses TRBV3-1 (or the pseudogene TRBV3-2) and TRBJ1-3; D not resolved. The CDR3 consists of 15 residues. Germline CDR1 reads LGHDT; CDR2 reads YNNKEL (reference sequence). CDR3 sequence reads: CASSQDLTSANTIYF. The CDR3 DNA reads as TGTGCCAGCAGCCAAGATCTGACTTCTGCAAACACCATATATTTT.

The rearrangement links TRBV10-3 to TRBJ1-1; possible D gene TRBD1, 5 bases. This CDR3 contains 13 residues. The V and J ends lost 4 bases and 9 bases respectively, with 15 bases between them. CDR1 and CDR2 from the germline V gene are ENHRY and SYGVKD. CDR3: CAISAGRVDQAFF. CDR3 coding DNA: TGTGCCATCAGTGCCGGCAGGGTGGACCAAGCTTTCTTT.

This sequence joins TRBV6-5 and TRBJ1-4, with D hard to call. This CDR3 comprises 15 residues. Germline V gene lookup returns CDR1 MNHEY and CDR2 SVGAGI. Trimming cost V 2 bases and J 5 bases, with 12 bases left between them. CDR3 DNA: TGTGCCAGCAGTTACGCTCCAGTGACAAATGAAAAACTGTTTTTT. Protein product: CASSYAPVTNEKLFF.

V is TRBV18 and J is TRBJ2-1; D might be TRBD2 (6 bases). CDR3 length equals 16 residues. Germline CDR1 and CDR2: KGHSH and LQKENI. Trimming took off 3 bases at V and 3 bases at J, with 15 bases between the two ends. CDR3 DNA sequence: TGTGCCAGCTCACCCATTCTAGCGCTTGGCTACAATGAGCAGTTCTTC. Its translation is CASSPILALGYNEQFF.

The genes are TRBV10-3 and TRBJ1-1; TRBD1 matches 9 bases. The CDR3 is 15 residues long. The germline V gene encodes CDR1 ENHRY and CDR2 SYGVKD. J was trimmed by 4 bases and V by 0 bases; bases with no gene match: 3. The CDR3 loop reads CAISESKTGGTEAFF. In DNA, the CDR3 is TGTGCCATCAGTGAGTCGAAGACAGGGGGCACTGAAGCTTTCTTT.